These 27 T cell receptor beta chains were sequenced from one sample in a study of T-cell reconstitution after alpha-beta-depleted transplantation in children. The authors prepared the TCRbeta library with unique molecular identifiers. A single record per CDR3 protein comes from TCRdb applying MiXCR to the PCR reads. The sample includes approximately 8,200 distinct CDR3 sequences, 30% of them seen just once. The source material was peripheral blood, sampled 60 days after TCRalphabeta/CD19-depleted stem cell transplant. These receptors came from a boy in the first two years of life who had a stem cell transplant for SCID, so the T cells may come from the graft donor.

Judged by abundance, this clonotype is medium-sized. The chain recombines TRBV14 with TRBJ2-2, with D possibly being TRBD1 (6 bases). The germline V gene has CDR1 SGHDN and CDR2 FVKESK. Trimming cost V 0 bases and J 4 bases, with 18 bases left between them. The CDR3 is 18 residues long. This CDR3 reads CASSQDLRGNSSTGELFF. For the CDR3, the DNA is TGTGCCAGCAGCCAAGACCTTAGGGGGAACAGTAGCACCGGGGAGCTGTTTTTT.

This clonotype was recorded many times. The J gene is TRBJ2-2, the V gene TRBV28; D is uncertain. This CDR3 is 14 amino acids long. With 6 bases removed from V and 7 bases from J, the gap between germline ends came to 15 bases. Germline lookup yields CDR1 MDHEN and CDR2 SYDVKM. The CDR3 reads CASRLLFGYGELFF. The CDR3 bases are TGTGCCAGCAGATTACTTTTCGGGTACGGGGAGCTGTTTTTT.

This clonotype is deemed medium-sized (0.01 to 0.1%). This chain uses TRBV7-9 with TRBJ1-1; no definite D call. This CDR3 spans 14 amino acids. V was clipped by 4 bases and J by 0 bases, with 9 bases between them. Germline assignment: CDR1 SEHNR and CDR2 FQNEAQ (reference sequence). In DNA form, the CDR3 reads TGTGCCAGCAGCTGGAAGATGGTGAACACTGAAGCTTTCTTT. Protein product: CASSWKMVNTEAFF. The full variable domain, rest sourced from reference TRBV7-9 and TRBJ1-1, is DTGVSQNPRHKITKRGQNVTFRCDPISEHNRLYWYRQTLGQGPEFLTYFQNEAQLEKSRLLSDRFSAERPKGSFSTLEIQRTEQGDSAMYLCASSWKMVNTEAFFGQGTRLTVV.

This clonotype is labeled medium-sized. V usage is TRBV11-1 and J usage is TRBJ2-4; D gene ambiguous. The germline CDR1 and CDR2 sequences are SGHAT and FQDESV (reference sequence). The CDR3 sequence is 21 residues long. Trimming pared 1 base from V and 4 bases from J, leaving 29 bases between. CDR3 sequence (DNA): TGTGCCAGCAGCTTAGACAGCTCGCACTACCCGATGTCGGCTATTAAAAACATTCAGTACTTC. Its protein is CASSLDSSHYPMSAIKNIQYF. Looking up the rest from reference TRBV11-1 and TRBJ2-4 gives the full variable domain: EAEVAQSPRYKITEKSQAVAFWCDPISGHATLYWYRQILGQGPELLVQFQDESVVDDSQLPKDRFSAERLKGVDSTLKIQPAELGDSAMYLCASSLDSSHYPMSAIKNIQYFGAGTRLSVL.

This clonotype is termed medium-sized. The chain has TRBV6-5 and TRBJ2-7; no clear D. Trimming shortened V by 3 bases and J by 3 bases, and 15 bases separated the two germline ends. CDR1 and CDR2 (germline): MNHEY, SVGAGI. This CDR3 has 15 residues. The CDR3 region has the DNA TGTGCCAGCAGTTATTCTGGGCTTTCCATCTACGAGCAGTACTTC. It encodes CASSYSGLSIYEQYF.

At least ten counts were recorded for this clonotype. The chain combines TRBV9 with TRBJ1-5; no definite D call. V was cut by 1 base and J by 9 bases, with 20 bases left in between. In germline, CDR1 is SGDLS, CDR2 YYNGEE. This CDR3 is built from 16 residues. The CDR3 nucleotides read TGTGCCAGCAGCGTAAATAATCAGGATGGAAGAACGCCCCAGCATTTT. Protein: CASSVNNQDGRTPQHF.

This clonotype is judged medium-sized. J is TRBJ1-1 and V is TRBV6-6; D may be TRBD1 (5 bases). Germline V lookup: CDR1 MNHNY, CDR2 SVGAGI (reference sequence). V was cut by 10 bases and J by 2 bases, with 14 bases left in between. This CDR3 region has 13 residues. The CDR3 region is CAIARVANTEAFF. Written as DNA, the CDR3 is TGTGCCATCGCCAGGGTTGCCAACACTGAAGCTTTCTTT.

This clonotype appeared many times. The chain carries TRBV6-2 or TRBV6-3 and TRBJ1-1, with D uncertain. Germline assignment: CDR1 MNHEY and CDR2 SVGEGT. V lost 5 bases to trimming and J lost 7 bases, with 8 bases between them. This CDR3 comprises 11 residues. CDR3: CASSLGNEAFF. In DNA, the CDR3 is TGTGCCAGCAGTCTAGGGAATGAAGCTTTCTTT.

This clonotype is deemed medium-sized. The chain has TRBV7-3 and TRBJ2-1, with a possible D match to TRBD1 (5 bases). The germline V gene encodes CDR1 SGHTA and CDR2 FQGTGA. This CDR3 comprises 15 residues. Trimming cost V 3 bases and J 2 bases, with 11 bases left between them. In DNA, the CDR3 is TGTGCCAGCAGCTTCCAGGGCCGCGCCTACAATGAGCAGTTCTTC. This gives the protein CASSFQGRAYNEQFF.

The chain employs TRBV12-3 or TRBV12-4 and TRBJ2-7; perhaps TRBD2 as D (6 bases). The CDR3 totals 15 residues. Trimming pared 1 base from V and 0 bases from J, leaving 10 bases between. CDR3 protein: CASSLVGGSSYEQYF. Written as DNA, the CDR3 is TGTGCCAGCAGTTTAGTCGGAGGGAGCTCCTACGAGCAGTACTTC.

This clonotype was seen just once. The rearrangement links TRBV14 to TRBJ2-3, with 7 nucleotides matching TRBD2. Germline V lookup: CDR1 SGHDN, CDR2 FVKESK. The CDR3 contains 17 residues. The V and J ends lost 0 bases and 5 bases, in that order; junction bases with no gene match: 11. The CDR3 DNA follows: TGTGCCAGCAGCCAAGATAGGGTAGGCGGGAGAAAAGATACGCAGTATTTT. Its protein is CASSQDRVGGRKDTQYF.

This clonotype is medium-sized in the sample. The genes are TRBV12-3 or TRBV12-4 and TRBJ2-3; 8 nucleotides agree with TRBD1. The CDR3 length is 15 residues. Losses at the gene ends were 4 bases for V and 4 bases for J; bases not matched to a gene: 7. The DNA for the CDR3 is TGTGCCAGCAGTTGGGTTCCAGGGGGCGCAGATACGCAGTATTTT. Translating gives CASSWVPGGADTQYF.

By share, this clonotype ranks as medium-sized. The chain couples TRBV29-1 to TRBJ2-1, with 7 bases that match TRBD1. Germline CDR1 and CDR2: SQVTM and ANQGSEA. With 4 bases clipped from V and 12 bases from J, the junction kept 0 bases outside the gene matches. This CDR3 region has 9 residues. In DNA, the CDR3 is TGCAGCGTTGCAGGGGGGCAGTTCTTC. This sequence encodes CSVAGGQFF.

V and J are TRBV12-3 or TRBV12-4 and TRBJ2-5; D is possibly TRBD2 (6 bases). V was clipped by 3 bases and J by 3 bases, with 11 bases between them. This CDR3 region has 14 residues. CDR3 DNA sequence: TGTGCCAGCAGTTTTCTGGCTAGCGAAGAGACCCAGTACTTC. It yields the protein CASSFLASEETQYF.

This clonotype rates as medium-sized. The chain links TRBV6-2 or TRBV6-3 to TRBJ2-7; D is ambiguous. The germline gives CDR1 MNHEY, CDR2 SVGEGT. The CDR3 runs 11 residues. The ends were cut back, 5 bases at V and 3 bases at J, with 5 bases in the middle. Here the CDR3 DNA reads TGTGCCAGCAGTCCCCTCTACGAGCAGTACTTC. It encodes CASSPLYEQYF.

The chain couples TRBV4-2 to TRBJ2-7; TRBD1 aligns across 11 bases. This CDR3 is built from 14 residues. Germline-derived CDR1 and CDR2 are LGHNA and YNFKEQ. After removal of 6 bases from V and 5 bases from J, the junction contained 6 bases not matched to a gene. As DNA, the CDR3 is TGTGCCAGCAGTACGGGACAGGGGGGCCACGAGCAGTACTTC. Protein sequence: CASSTGQGGHEQYF.

This clonotype was recorded many times. The chain couples TRBV13 to TRBJ2-5; 8 nucleotides agree with TRBD1. The CDR3 is 13 amino acids. CDR1 PRHDT and CDR2 FYEKMQ come from the germline V gene (reference sequence). Trimming at V came to 3 bases and at J to 4 bases, leaving 1 base not matched to a gene. CDR3 region: CASSFDRGETQYF. CDR3 nucleotide sequence: TGTGCCAGCAGCTTTGACAGGGGAGAGACCCAGTACTTC.

This clonotype has just a few counts. This chain connects TRBV12-3 or TRBV12-4 to TRBJ2-7; a possible D gene is TRBD1 (6 bases). CDR3 length: 14 residues. Trimming took 4 bases from V and 4 from J, leaving 14 bases between them. The CDR3 DNA reads TGTGCCAGCAGTTCAACAGGGTGGAATTACGAGCAGTACTTC. Amino acid sequence: CASSSTGWNYEQYF.

V usage is TRBV10-3 and J usage is TRBJ2-1; D uncertain. Looked up from germline, CDR1 is ENHRY and CDR2 is SYGVKD. V gave up 2 bases and J gave up 4 bases, with 12 bases separating them. The CDR3 totals 15 residues. The CDR3 spells CAISEGSALYNEQFF. CDR3 bases: TGTGCCATCAGTGAGGGCAGCGCCCTATACAATGAGCAGTTCTTC.

This clonotype is medium-sized within its sample. The chain has TRBV10-3 and TRBJ2-7; perhaps TRBD2 as D (6 bases). Between the trimmed V and J ends, which lost 5 bases and 2 bases, there was a span of 13 bases. CDR1 and CDR2 (germline): ENHRY, SYGVKD. This CDR3 spans 14 amino acids. CDR3 amino acids: CAISQRGLTYEQYF. CDR3 sequence (DNA): TGTGCCATCAGTCAGAGGGGACTCACCTACGAGCAGTACTTC.

The rearrangement uses TRBV5-1 and TRBJ2-7, with D uncertain. Deletions cut 1 base from V and 4 bases from J, with 12 bases between. The CDR3 is 14 residues long. Germline V lookup: CDR1 SGHRS, CDR2 YFSETQ. This CDR3 reads CASSLIGNRYEQYF. In nucleotides, the CDR3 is TGCGCCAGCAGCTTGATTGGGAATAGGTACGAGCAGTACTTC. Combining the CDR3 with reference TRBV5-1 and TRBJ2-7 gives the whole variable domain KAGVTQTPRYLIKTRGQQVTLSCSPISGHRSVSWYQQTPGQGLQFLFEYFSETQRNKGNFPGRFSGRQFSNSRSEMNVSTLELGDSALYLCASSLIGNRYEQYFGPGTRLTVT.

By sample share, this clonotype is medium-sized. J is TRBJ2-2 and V is TRBV10-1; a weak D match, TRBD2 (6 bases). CDR1 and CDR2 (germline): WNHNN, SYGVQD (reference sequence). V lost 4 bases, J lost 13 bases, and 19 bases lay in between. This CDR3 spans 14 amino acids. The CDR3 sequence is CASSVTRGQGTLFF. The CDR3 DNA sequence: TGCGCCAGCAGTGTGACTAGAGGCCAAGGGACGCTGTTTTTT.

The sample holds one count of this clonotype. The V and J genes are TRBV29-1 and TRBJ1-5; TRBD1 might be the D (5 bases). Trimming left V 6 bases short and J 2 bases short, with 17 bases between. The CDR3 extends over 15 amino acids. Per the germline V gene, CDR1 is SQVTM and CDR2 is ANQGSEA. The CDR3 nucleotides are TGCAGCGTGGCCGACAGTCCCCGTGGCAATCAGCCCCAGCATTTT. Translated: CSVADSPRGNQPQHF. Combining the CDR3 with reference TRBV29-1 and TRBJ1-5 gives the whole variable domain SAVISQKPSRDICQRGTSLTIQCQVDSQVTMMFWYRQQPGQSLTLIATANQGSEATYESGFVIDKFPISRPNLTFSTLTVSNMSPEDSSIYLCSVADSPRGNQPQHFGDGTRLSIL.

DNA for the CDR3: TGCGCCAGCAGTCGGGACTTCTACGAGCAGTACTTC. It is translated as CASSRDFYEQYF. This chain joins TRBV5-1 and TRBJ2-7; TRBD2 might be the D (6 bases). The germline V gene encodes CDR1 SGHRS and CDR2 YFSETQ. The CDR3 loop spans 12 amino acids. Trimming removed 5 bases from V and 3 bases from J, with 9 bases in between.

The chain carries TRBV15 and TRBJ1-1; D gene ambiguous. This CDR3 has 12 amino acids. Per the germline V gene, CDR1 is LNHNV and CDR2 is YYDKDF (reference sequence). V dropped 5 bases and J dropped 5 bases, with 9 bases sitting between them. The DNA of the CDR3 is TGTGCCACCAGCGTTGGATGGACTGAAGCTTTCTTT. Translated, it gives CATSVGWTEAFF.

The chain recombines TRBV6-2 or TRBV6-3 with TRBJ2-1, with a weak D call TRBD2 (6 bases). The V gene's germline CDR1 is MNHEY and CDR2 SVGEGT. This CDR3 spans 15 amino acids. Deletions cut 5 bases from V and 8 bases from J, with 19 bases between. DNA for the CDR3: TGTGCCAGCAGTGGCCGACTAGACGGTATCTATGAGCAGTTCTTC. Its protein product is CASSGRLDGIYEQFF.

In this sample, this clonotype is medium-sized (0.01 to 0.1%). The chain has TRBV7-2 and TRBJ1-4; D gene ambiguous. Germline loops: CDR1 SGHTA, CDR2 FQGNSA. The CDR3 loop spans 15 amino acids. Trimming took 0 bases from V and 4 from J, leaving 9 bases between them. CDR3 DNA sequence: TGTGCCAGCAGCTTAGCCCCGCGGAATAATGAAAAACTGTTTTTT. Translation: CASSLAPRNNEKLFF.